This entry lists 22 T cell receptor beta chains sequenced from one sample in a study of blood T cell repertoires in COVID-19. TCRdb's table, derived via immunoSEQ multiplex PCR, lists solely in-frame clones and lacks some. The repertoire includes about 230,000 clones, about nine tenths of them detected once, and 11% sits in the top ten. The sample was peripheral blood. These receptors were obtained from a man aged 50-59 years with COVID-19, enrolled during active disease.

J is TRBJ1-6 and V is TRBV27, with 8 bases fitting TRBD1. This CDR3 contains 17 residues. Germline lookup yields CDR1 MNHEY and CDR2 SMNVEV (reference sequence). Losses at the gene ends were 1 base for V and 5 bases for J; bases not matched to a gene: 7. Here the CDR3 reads CASSLWTGSRDNSPLHF. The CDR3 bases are TGTGCCAGCAGTTTATGGACAGGGTCAAGGGATAATTCACCCCTCCACTTT.

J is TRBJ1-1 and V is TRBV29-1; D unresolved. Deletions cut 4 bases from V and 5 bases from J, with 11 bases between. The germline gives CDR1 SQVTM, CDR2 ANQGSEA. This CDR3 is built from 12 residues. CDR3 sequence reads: CSVGIAGTEAFF. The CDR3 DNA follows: TGCAGCGTTGGAATAGCGGGTACTGAAGCTTTCTTT.

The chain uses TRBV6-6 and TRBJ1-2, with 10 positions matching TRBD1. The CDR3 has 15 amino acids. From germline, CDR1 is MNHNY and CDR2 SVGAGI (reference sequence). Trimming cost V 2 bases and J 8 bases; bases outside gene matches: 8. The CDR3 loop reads CASSYDPTGGNGYTF. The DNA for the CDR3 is TGTGCCAGCAGTTACGATCCGACAGGGGGCAACGGCTACACCTTC.

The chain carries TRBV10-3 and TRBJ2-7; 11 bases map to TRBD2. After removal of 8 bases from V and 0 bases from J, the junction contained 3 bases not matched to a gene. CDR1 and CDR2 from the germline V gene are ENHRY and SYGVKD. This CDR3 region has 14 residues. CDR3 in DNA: TGTGCCATCGCGACTAGCGGGATCTCCTACGAGCAGTACTTC. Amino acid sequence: CAIATSGISYEQYF.

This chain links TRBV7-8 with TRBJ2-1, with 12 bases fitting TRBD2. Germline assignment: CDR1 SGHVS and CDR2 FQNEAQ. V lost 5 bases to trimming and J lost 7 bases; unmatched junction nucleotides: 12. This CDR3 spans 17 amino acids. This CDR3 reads CASSRTSGALGGNEQFF. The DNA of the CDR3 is TGTGCCAGCAGCCGGACTAGCGGGGCCCTGGGGGGAAATGAGCAGTTCTTC.

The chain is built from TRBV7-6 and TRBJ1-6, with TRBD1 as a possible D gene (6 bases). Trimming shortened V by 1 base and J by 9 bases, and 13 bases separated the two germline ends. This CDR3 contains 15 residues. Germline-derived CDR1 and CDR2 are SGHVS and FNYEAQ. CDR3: CASSLDGGWSSPLHF. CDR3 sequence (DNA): TGTGCCAGCAGCTTAGATGGGGGCTGGAGTTCACCCCTCCACTTT.

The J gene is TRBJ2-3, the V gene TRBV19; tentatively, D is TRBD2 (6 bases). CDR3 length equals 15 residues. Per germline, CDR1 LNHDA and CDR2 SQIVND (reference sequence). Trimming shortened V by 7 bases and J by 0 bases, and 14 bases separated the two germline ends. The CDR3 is CASTAAGPSTDTQYF. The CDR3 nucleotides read TGTGCCAGTACCGCAGCGGGCCCTAGCACAGATACGCAGTATTTT.

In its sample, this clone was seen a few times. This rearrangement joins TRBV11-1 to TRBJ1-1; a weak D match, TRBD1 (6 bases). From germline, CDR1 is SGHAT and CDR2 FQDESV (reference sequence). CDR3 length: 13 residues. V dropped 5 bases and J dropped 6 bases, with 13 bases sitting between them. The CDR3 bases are TGTGCCAGCAGCCCAACAGGGATCGCTGAAGCTTTCTTT. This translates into CASSPTGIAEAFF.

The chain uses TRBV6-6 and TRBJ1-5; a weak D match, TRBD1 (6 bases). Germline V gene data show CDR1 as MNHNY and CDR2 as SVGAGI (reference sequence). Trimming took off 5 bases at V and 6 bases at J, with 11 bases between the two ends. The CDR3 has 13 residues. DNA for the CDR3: TGTGCCAGCAGTGATACAGGGATTCAGCCCCAGCATTTT. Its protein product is CASSDTGIQPQHF.

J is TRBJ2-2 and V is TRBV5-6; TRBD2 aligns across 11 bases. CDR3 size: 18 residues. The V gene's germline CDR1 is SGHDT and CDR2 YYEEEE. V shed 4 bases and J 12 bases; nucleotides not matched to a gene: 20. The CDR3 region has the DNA TGTGCCAGCAGCCGTCTCCGGGAACTAGCGGGGGCTGGAAAAAAGCTGTTTTTT. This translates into CASSRLRELAGAGKKLFF.

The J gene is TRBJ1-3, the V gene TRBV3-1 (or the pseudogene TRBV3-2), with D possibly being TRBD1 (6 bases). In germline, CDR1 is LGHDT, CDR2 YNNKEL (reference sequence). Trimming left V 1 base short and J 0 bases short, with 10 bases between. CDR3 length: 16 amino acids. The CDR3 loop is CASSQGRGHSGNTIYF. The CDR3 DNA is TGTGCCAGCAGCCAAGGTCGGGGACACTCTGGAAACACCATATATTTT.

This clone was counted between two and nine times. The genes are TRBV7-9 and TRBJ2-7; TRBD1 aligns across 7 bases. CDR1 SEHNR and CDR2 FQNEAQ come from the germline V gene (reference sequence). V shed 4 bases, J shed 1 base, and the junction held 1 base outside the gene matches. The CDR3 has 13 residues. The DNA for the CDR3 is TGTGCCAGCAGCTCGACAGGGTCCTACGAGCAGTACTTC. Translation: CASSSTGSYEQYF. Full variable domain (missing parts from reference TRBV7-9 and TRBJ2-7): DTGVSQNPRHKITKRGQNVTFRCDPISEHNRLYWYRQTLGQGPEFLTYFQNEAQLEKSRLLSDRFSAERPKGSFSTLEIQRTEQGDSAMYLCASSSTGSYEQYFGPGTRLTVT.

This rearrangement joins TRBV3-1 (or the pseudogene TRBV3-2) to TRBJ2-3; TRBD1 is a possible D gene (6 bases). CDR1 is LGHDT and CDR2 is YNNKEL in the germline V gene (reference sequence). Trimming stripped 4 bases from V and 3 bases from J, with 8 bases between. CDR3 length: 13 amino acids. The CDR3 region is CASSLGGTDTQYF. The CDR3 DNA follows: TGTGCCAGCAGCCTAGGGGGTACAGATACGCAGTATTTT.

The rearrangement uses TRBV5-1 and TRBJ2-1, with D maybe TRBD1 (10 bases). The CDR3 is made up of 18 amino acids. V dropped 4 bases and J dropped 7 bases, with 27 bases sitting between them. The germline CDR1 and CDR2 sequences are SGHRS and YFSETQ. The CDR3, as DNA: TGCGCCAGCAGCCCCGGACAGGGGGGCGGGACTAGCTCGAATGAGCAGTTCTTC. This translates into CASSPGQGGGTSSNEQFF.

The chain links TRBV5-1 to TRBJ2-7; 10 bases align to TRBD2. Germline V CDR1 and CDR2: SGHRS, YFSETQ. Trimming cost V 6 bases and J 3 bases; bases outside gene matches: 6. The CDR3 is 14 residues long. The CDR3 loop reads CASKVLAGVYEQYF. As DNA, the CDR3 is TGCGCCAGCAAGGTTCTAGCGGGAGTCTACGAGCAGTACTTC.

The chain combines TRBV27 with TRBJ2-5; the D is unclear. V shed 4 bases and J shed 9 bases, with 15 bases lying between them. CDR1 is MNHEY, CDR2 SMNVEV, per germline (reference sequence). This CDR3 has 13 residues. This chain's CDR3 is CASSSLLASSQYF. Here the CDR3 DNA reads TGTGCCAGCAGTTCCCTGCTGGCATCATCCCAGTACTTC.

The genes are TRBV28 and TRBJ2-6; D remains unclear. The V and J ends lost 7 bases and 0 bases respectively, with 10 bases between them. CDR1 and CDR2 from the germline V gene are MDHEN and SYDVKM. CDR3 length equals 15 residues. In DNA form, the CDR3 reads TGTGCCAGCATCGCAGGAAGCTCTGGGGCCAACGTCCTGACTTTC. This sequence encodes CASIAGSSGANVLTF.

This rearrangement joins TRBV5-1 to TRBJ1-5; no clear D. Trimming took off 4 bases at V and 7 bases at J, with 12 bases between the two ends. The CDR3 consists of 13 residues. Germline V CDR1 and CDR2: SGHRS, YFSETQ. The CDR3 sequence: CASSRLFGQPQHF. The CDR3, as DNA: TGCGCCAGCAGCCGACTCTTCGGGCAGCCCCAGCATTTT.

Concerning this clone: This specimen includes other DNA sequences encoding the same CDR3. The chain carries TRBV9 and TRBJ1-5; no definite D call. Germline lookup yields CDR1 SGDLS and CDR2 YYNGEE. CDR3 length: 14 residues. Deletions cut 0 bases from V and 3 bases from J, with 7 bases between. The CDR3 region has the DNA TGTGCCAGCAGCGTAGGGCAGAACAATCAGCCCCAGCATTTT. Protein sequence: CASSVGQNNQPQHF.

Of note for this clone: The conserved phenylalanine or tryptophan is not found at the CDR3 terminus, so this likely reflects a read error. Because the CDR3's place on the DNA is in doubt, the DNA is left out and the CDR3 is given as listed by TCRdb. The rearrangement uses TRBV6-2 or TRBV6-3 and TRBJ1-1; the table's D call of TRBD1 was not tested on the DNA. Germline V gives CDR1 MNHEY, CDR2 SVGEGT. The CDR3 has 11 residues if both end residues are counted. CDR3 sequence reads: CASSAGTAAHL.

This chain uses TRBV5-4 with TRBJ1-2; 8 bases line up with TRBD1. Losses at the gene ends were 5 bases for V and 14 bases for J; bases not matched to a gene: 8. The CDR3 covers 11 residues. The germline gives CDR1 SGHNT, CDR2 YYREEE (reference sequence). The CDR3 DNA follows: TGTGCCAGCAGTCTGGACAGGGATCTAACCTTC. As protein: CASSLDRDLTF. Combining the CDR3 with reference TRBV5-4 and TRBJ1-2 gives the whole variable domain ETGVTQSPTHLIKTRGQQVTLRCSSQSGHNTVSWYQQALGQGPQFIFQYYREEENGRGNFPPRFSGLQFPNYSSELNVNALELDDSALYLCASSLDRDLTFGSGTRLTVV.

In DNA form, the CDR3 reads TGTGCCAGCAGCGTCGGCCTTAGCGGGGGGGCGGCCGGGGAGCTGTTTTTT. Translation gives CASSVGLSGGAAGELFF. V gene TRBV9 combines with J gene TRBJ2-2, with 11 bases aligning to TRBD2. The CDR3 is made up of 17 amino acids. V lost 2 bases to trimming and J lost 6 bases; unmatched junction nucleotides: 9. Germline loops: CDR1 SGDLS, CDR2 YYNGEE.